Listed below are T cell receptor beta chains from one sample, sequenced in a study of T cell responses to AZD1222 COVID-19 vaccine. The method was immunoSEQ multiplex PCR; TCRdb's version includes in-frame clones alone and lacks a portion of them. This repertoire shows about 93,000 clones, roughly 91% found once; its top ten account for around 2.8%. Sequences were derived from peripheral blood, sampled on day 0 of MenACWY control vaccination. The receptor set was obtained from an adult in good health. Each CDR3 is given with its conserved first and last residue. Each record gives: clone size, D gene, V gene, J gene, CDR3 DNA, CDR3 protein. A D gene is named only where the DNA matches it firmly. Clone size is not always given. Where it is, it says once, few, many or a class for expanded clones.

clone size: -; D gene: -; V gene: TRBV28; J gene: TRBJ2-1; CDR3 DNA: TGTGCCACCAGAAGGGGGGGGCGCTCAGAGGGGCAGTTCTTC; CDR3 protein: CATRRGGRSEGQFF
clone size: -; D gene: TRBD2; V gene: TRBV7-2; J gene: TRBJ2-5; CDR3 DNA: TGTGCCAGCAGCTCTCAGCCGGGACTAGCGAGAGAGACCCAGTACTTC; CDR3 protein: CASSSQPGLARETQYF
clone size: -; D gene: -; V gene: TRBV3-1/TRBV3-2; J gene: TRBJ1-2; CDR3 DNA: TGTGCCAGCAGCCAAGGTCGGTGGGGCTACACCTTC; CDR3 protein: CASSQGRWGYTF
clone size: -; D gene: -; V gene: TRBV12-3/TRBV12-4; J gene: TRBJ1-1; CDR3 DNA: TGTGCCAGCAGCCCCAGCCCGAACACTGAAGCTTTCTTT; CDR3 protein: CASSPSPNTEAFF
clone size: -; D gene: TRBD2; V gene: TRBV3-1/TRBV3-2; J gene: TRBJ2-1; CDR3 DNA: TGTGCCAGCAGCCCTACCGGGACTAGTTTTTACAATGAGCAGTTCTTC; CDR3 protein: CASSPTGTSFYNEQFF
clone size: -; D gene: TRBD2; V gene: TRBV7-8; J gene: TRBJ2-3; CDR3 DNA: TGTGCCAGCAGCTTATTACGGGGGGGCCGCACGCAGTATTTT; CDR3 protein: CASSLLRGGRTQYF
clone size: -; D gene: -; V gene: TRBV29-1; J gene: TRBJ1-3; CDR3 DNA: TGCAGCGTTTCGTCTGGAAACACCATATATTTT; CDR3 protein: CSVSSGNTIYF
clone size: -; D gene: TRBD1; V gene: TRBV25-1; J gene: TRBJ2-7; CDR3 DNA: TGTGCCAGCAGTGACCCGGGACAGACCTACGAGCAGTACTTC; CDR3 protein: CASSDPGQTYEQYF
clone size: once; D gene: -; V gene: TRBV5-1; J gene: TRBJ2-7; CDR3 DNA: TGCGCCAGCAGCTCCACAGGCAGGGGCTACGAGCAGTACTTC; CDR3 protein: CASSSTGRGYEQYF
clone size: -; D gene: -; V gene: TRBV5-5; J gene: TRBJ2-2; CDR3 DNA: TGTGCCAGCAGCTTAGAGAGGGTCCCCGGGGAGCTGTTTTTT; CDR3 protein: CASSLERVPGELFF
clone size: -; D gene: -; V gene: TRBV7-3; J gene: TRBJ2-2; CDR3 DNA: TGTGCCAGCAGCTCGGGAACAGCCGGGGAGCTGTTTTTT; CDR3 protein: CASSSGTAGELFF
clone size: -; D gene: -; V gene: TRBV28; J gene: TRBJ2-3; CDR3 DNA: TGTGCCAGCAACTTATCAGGAAATACGCAGTATTTT; CDR3 protein: CASNLSGNTQYF
clone size: -; D gene: -; V gene: TRBV19; J gene: TRBJ1-2; CDR3 DNA: TGTGCCAGTAGTAGCGACTATGGCTACACCTTC; CDR3 protein: CASSSDYGYTF
clone size: -; D gene: -; V gene: TRBV14; J gene: TRBJ1-2; CDR3 DNA: TGTGCCAGCAGCCAAGTTCCCAGCTATGGCTACACCTTC; CDR3 protein: CASSQVPSYGYTF
clone size: -; D gene: -; V gene: TRBV7-2; J gene: TRBJ2-7; CDR3 DNA: TGTGCCAGCAGCTTATCCCCGGGGATCACCTACGAGCAGTACTTC; CDR3 protein: CASSLSPGITYEQYF
clone size: once; D gene: -; V gene: TRBV4-3; J gene: TRBJ1-3; CDR3 DNA: TGCGCCAGCAGCCAAGAAGTCGGTTGGGACTCTGGAAACACCATATATTTT; CDR3 protein: CASSQEVGWDSGNTIYF
clone size: -; D gene: -; V gene: TRBV6-5; J gene: TRBJ1-1; CDR3 DNA: TGTGCCAGCAGTTTTGGGCAGGGGATGAACACTGAAGCTTTCTTT; CDR3 protein: CASSFGQGMNTEAFF
clone size: -; D gene: -; V gene: TRBV19; J gene: TRBJ1-2; CDR3 DNA: TGTGCCAGTAGTATAATGTCCTCGGTAGCGACTAGCTATGGCTACACCTTC; CDR3 protein: CASSIMSSVATSYGYTF
clone size: once; D gene: -; V gene: TRBV4-2; J gene: TRBJ1-1; CDR3 DNA: TGTGCCAGCAGCCAAGTCGATAAGGGGGACGAAGCTTTCTTT; CDR3 protein: CASSQVDKGDEAFF
clone size: -; D gene: -; V gene: TRBV5-6; J gene: TRBJ1-2; CDR3 DNA: TGTGCCAGCAGCTTGATCGCGCAGGGCCGGGGGTATGGCTACACCTTC; CDR3 protein: CASSLIAQGRGYGYTF
clone size: -; D gene: -; V gene: TRBV10-2; J gene: TRBJ2-7; CDR3 DNA: TGCGCCAGCAGTGAAACGGGGAAAAGCTCCTACGAGCAGTACTTC; CDR3 protein: CASSETGKSSYEQYF
clone size: -; D gene: -; V gene: TRBV2; J gene: TRBJ1-2; CDR3 DNA: TGTGCCAGCAGTGGCCCCTTCGAACCGAAACACTATGGCTACACCTTC; CDR3 protein: CASSGPFEPKHYGYTF